Listed below are T cell receptor beta chains from one sample, sequenced in a study of cytomegalovirus exposure and HLA in healthy donors. Profiled with immunoSEQ multiplex PCR; TCRdb holds only in-frame clones, not every one. The sample shows over 95,000 clones, around 77% of them seen only once. Sequencing was performed on PBMCs. The origin of the receptors is a young woman in good health and CMV-seropositive. Each CDR3 is given with its conserved first and last residue. Fields, in order: V gene, D gene, J gene, clone size, CDR3 protein, CDR3 DNA. D genes are given only for firm matches. A clone size is listed for some rows: how often the clone was seen (once, few, many), or a class if it is expanded.

TRBV4-1	TRBD1	TRBJ1-4	.	CASSQRARDSQNEKLFF	TGCGCCAGCAGCCAAAGGGCTCGGGACAGCCAAAATGAAAAACTGTTTTTT
TRBV25-1	TRBD2	TRBJ2-7	few	CASRGGQPYEQYF	TGTGCCAGTCGGGGGGGGCAGCCCTACGAGCAGTACTTC
TRBV30	.	TRBJ1-2	.	CAWSYSSGYTF	TGTGCCTGGAGTTACAGTAGTGGCTACACCTTC
TRBV18	TRBD2	TRBJ2-7	.	CASSPPGLAGHYEQYF	TGTGCCAGCTCACCACCGGGACTAGCGGGACATTACGAGCAGTACTTC
TRBV6-5	TRBD1	TRBJ1-1	.	CASSSGQGLHTEAFF	TGTGCCAGCAGTTCGGGACAGGGGTTACACACTGAAGCTTTCTTT
TRBV6-5	.	TRBJ2-2	.	CASMSTARNTGELFF	TGTGCCAGCATGTCCACCGCCAGGAACACCGGGGAGCTGTTTTTT
TRBV6-1	TRBD1	TRBJ1-4	.	CAVNRGREKLFF	TGTGCCGTAAACAGGGGGCGAGAAAAACTGTTTTTT
TRBV2	.	TRBJ1-1	.	CASIQVMNTEAFF	TGTGCCAGCATACAGGTCATGAACACTGAAGCTTTCTTT
TRBV30	.	TRBJ1-2	.	CASKKTGTNYGYTF	TGTGCCTCAAAGAAGACAGGAACTAACTATGGCTACACCTTC
TRBV5-1	.	TRBJ1-1	.	CASRTREEREMNTEAFF	TGCGCCAGTAGAACCCGCGAGGAGAGGGAGATGAACACTGAAGCTTTCTTT
TRBV27	.	TRBJ1-2	.	CASSFRQPSYYGYTF	TGTGCCAGCAGTTTTAGACAACCATCCTACTATGGCTACACCTTC
TRBV5-1	TRBD2	TRBJ2-1	.	CASSFGSGRVGQFF	TGCGCCAGCAGCTTCGGTAGCGGGAGGGTCGGGCAGTTCTTC
TRBV5-6	.	TRBJ2-5	.	CASSLGRGSGTQYF	TGTGCCAGCAGCTTGGGCAGGGGCAGCGGGACCCAGTACTTC
TRBV19	.	TRBJ1-4	.	CASSSLGEKLFF	TGTGCCAGTAGTTCCCTCGGGGAAAAACTGTTTTTT
TRBV18	.	TRBJ1-3	.	CASSAEISGNTIYF	TGTGCCAGCTCCGCGGAGATCTCTGGAAACACCATATATTTT
TRBV9	TRBD1	TRBJ2-7	once	CASSVEGTAPYEQYF	TGTGCCAGCAGCGTAGAGGGGACAGCTCCCTACGAGCAGTACTTC
TRBV5-5	TRBD1	TRBJ1-2	.	CASSLTLSGTGGDGYTF	TGTGCCAGCAGCTTAACCTTATCCGGGACAGGGGGCGATGGCTACACCTTC
TRBV5-1	TRBD1	TRBJ1-2	.	CASSFIDRVNYGYTF	TGCGCCAGCAGCTTCATTGACAGGGTTAACTATGGCTACACCTTC
TRBV7-2	.	TRBJ2-5	.	CASSLVSGSYQETQYF	TGTGCCAGCAGCTTAGTAAGCGGGTCGTACCAAGAGACCCAGTACTTC
TRBV5-5	.	TRBJ2-4	.	CASSLTVAKNIQYF	TGTGCCAGCAGCTTGACAGTAGCCAAAAACATTCAGTACTTC
TRBV14	TRBD1	TRBJ2-3	.	CASSHYRGSSTDTQYF	TGTGCCAGCAGCCACTACAGGGGGTCGAGCACAGATACGCAGTATTTT
TRBV6-1	TRBD1	TRBJ2-1	.	CASSVSGTGHNEQFF	TGTGCCAGCAGTGTGAGTGGGACAGGCCACAATGAGCAGTTCTTC
TRBV5-4	.	TRBJ1-1	.	CASSLQLSGYTEAFF	TGTGCCAGCAGCTTGCAGTTATCAGGGTACACTGAAGCTTTCTTT
TRBV5-6	.	TRBJ1-3	.	CASSPTGSGNTIYF	TGTGCCAGCAGCCCAACAGGGTCTGGAAACACCATATATTTT
TRBV19	TRBD1	TRBJ1-2	.	CASSPDRDYGYGYTF	TGTGCCAGTAGTCCGGACAGGGATTATGGCTATGGCTACACCTTC
TRBV5-1	TRBD2	TRBJ2-3	.	CASSFSGGATDTQYF	TGCGCCAGCAGCTTTAGCGGGGGGGCCACAGATACGCAGTATTTT
TRBV9	TRBD2	TRBJ2-5	.	CASSAISGGFGVETQYF	TGTGCCAGCAGCGCGATTAGCGGGGGCTTTGGGGTAGAGACCCAGTACTTC
TRBV6-4	TRBD2	TRBJ2-1	.	CASSDGGWGWRLAGGPSYTPFF	TGTGCCAGCAGTGACGGGGGTTGGGGGTGGCGCCTAGCGGGAGGGCCCAGTTATACGCCGTTCTTC